This TCR beta chain was sequenced for a study of cytomegalovirus exposure and HLA in healthy donors. Study overall: From some 180 million T cells, an earlier analysis saw 117 million unique TCR beta sequences. The study's findings and limits: A later analysis linked a missense variant in DCLRE1C to the trimming of TCR beta V and J genes. Productive status was seen about 87% or about 30% of the time for most TCR beta V segments in an earlier analysis. Analysis performed later showed TCR beta chains linked to HLA being more clonally expanded than equally common others.

The germline gives CDR1 PRHDT, CDR2 FYEKMQ (reference sequence). The CDR3 length is 16 residues. Trimming left V 5 bases short and J 7 bases short, with 21 bases between. Use of 60 Vbeta and 13 Jbeta primers characterized the PCR. Generated by immunoSEQ multiplex PCR, the TCRdb table keeps only in-frame clones and is missing some. In the table there are 150,000 to 200,000 clones, around 80% of which are singletons. As for this clone: Its antigen is unidentified.

The TCR was taken from a woman in her late teens or twenties in good health and CMV-seronegative. The V gene is TRBV13, the J gene TRBJ2-1; D may be TRBD2 (6 bases). The specimen sequenced was PBMCs. CDR3 bases: TGTGCCAGCAGCCCCCGTCCGCGCGGGATAGGTAATGAGCAGTTCTTC. Translation: CASSPRPRGIGNEQFF.